This T cell receptor (beta chain) derives from a study of regulatory T cells. Overall study findings and caveats: Hydrophobic residues at CDR3 positions 6 and 7 were enriched in conventional CD4+ T cells of CD3G-deficient patients.

Germline values: CDR1 SGHRS, CDR2 YFSETQ. The CDR3 contains 17 residues. V lost 1 base and J 4 bases, leaving 17 bases between the germline ends. Amplification used 52 TRBV primers and 13 TRBJ primers. Repertoires were generated with immunoSEQ multiplex PCR, while TCRdb's copy carries only in-frame clones and drops some. Seen here are more than 25,000 clones, 85% to 95% observed once, and the top ten hold 1.5% to 1.8%. Concerning this clone itself: What it binds is not known.

This chain links TRBV5-1 with TRBJ2-2; D is perhaps TRBD1 (6 bases). The sequencing sample was made of conventional CD4+ T cells sorted from blood. The TCR comes from a person under 30 with CD3G deficiency. CDR3 amino acids: CASSLNMAGRGTGELFF. The CDR3, as DNA: TGCGCCAGCAGCTTGAATATGGCTGGCAGGGGCACCGGGGAGCTGTTTTTT.